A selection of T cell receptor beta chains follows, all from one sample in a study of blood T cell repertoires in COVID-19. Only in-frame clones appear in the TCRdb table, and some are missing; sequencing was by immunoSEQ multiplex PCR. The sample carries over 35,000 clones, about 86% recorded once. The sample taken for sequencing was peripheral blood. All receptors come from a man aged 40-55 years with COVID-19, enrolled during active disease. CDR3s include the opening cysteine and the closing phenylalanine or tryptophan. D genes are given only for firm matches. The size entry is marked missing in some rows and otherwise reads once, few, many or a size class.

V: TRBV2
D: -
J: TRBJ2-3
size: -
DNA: TGTGCCAACCCCTTGACTAGAGCAGATACGCAGTATTTT
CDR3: CANPLTRADTQYF

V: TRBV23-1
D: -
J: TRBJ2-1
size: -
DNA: TGCGCCAGACTAAGCCCCGGGTCATGCCAGCCTGAAGCTCTTTGCTACAATGAGCAGTTCTTC
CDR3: CARLSPGSCQPEALCYNEQFF

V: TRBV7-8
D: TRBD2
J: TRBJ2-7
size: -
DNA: TGTGCCAGCAGCTTAGTACGCCCGGGACGGGGGGGTTCAGAGTTTAAGTACTTC
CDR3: CASSLVRPGRGGSEFKYF

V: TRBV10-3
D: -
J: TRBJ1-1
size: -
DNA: TGTGCCATCAGTACTCTTACGACTGAAGCTTTCTTT
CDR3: CAISTLTTEAFF

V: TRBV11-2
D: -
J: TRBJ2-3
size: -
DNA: TGTGCCAGCAGCGACCGACCGGGGAAAGGGCAGTATTTT
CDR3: CASSDRPGKGQYF

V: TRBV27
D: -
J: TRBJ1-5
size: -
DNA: TGTGCCAGCAGCTCCGCCTCAGGGGTAGGCAATCAGCCCCAGCATTTT
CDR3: CASSSASGVGNQPQHF

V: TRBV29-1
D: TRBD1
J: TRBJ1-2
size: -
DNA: TGCAGCGTTGAAGATCTGTTGTCAGGGGGTGGCAACACCTTC
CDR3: CSVEDLLSGGGNTF

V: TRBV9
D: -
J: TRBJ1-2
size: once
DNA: TGTGCCAGCAAACCAGGACAGTCTAACTATGGCTACACCTTC
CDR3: CASKPGQSNYGYTF

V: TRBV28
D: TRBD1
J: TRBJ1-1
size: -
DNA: TGTGCCAGCAGTCACCAACAGGGGGGGACTGAAGCTTTCTTT
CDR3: CASSHQQGGTEAFF

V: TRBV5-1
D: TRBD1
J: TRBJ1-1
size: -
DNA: TGCGCCAGCAGCTTACAGGGGGCGGCCATGGGCACTGAAGCTTTCTTT
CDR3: CASSLQGAAMGTEAFF

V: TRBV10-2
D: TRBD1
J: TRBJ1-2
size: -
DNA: TGCGCCAGCCGCCCAACGGGACAGATCACCCAAGATGGCTACACCTTC
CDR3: CASRPTGQITQDGYTF

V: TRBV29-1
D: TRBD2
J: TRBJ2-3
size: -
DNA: TGCAGCGTAGCGGGATTCGTGACAGATACGCAGTATTTT
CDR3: CSVAGFVTDTQYF

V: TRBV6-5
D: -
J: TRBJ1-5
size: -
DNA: TGTGCCAGCGCGGGGGGCTATAGCAATCAGCCCCAGCATTTT
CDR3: CASAGGYSNQPQHF

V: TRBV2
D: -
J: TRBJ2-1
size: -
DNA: TGTGCCAGCAGCGACAACTCCTACAATGAGCAGTTCTTC
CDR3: CASSDNSYNEQFF

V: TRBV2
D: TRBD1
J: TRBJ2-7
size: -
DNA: TGTGCCAGCATGCAGGGGGAAGCCTACGAGCAGTACTTC
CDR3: CASMQGEAYEQYF

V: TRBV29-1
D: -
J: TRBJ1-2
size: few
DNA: TGCAGCGTTGACAAGGGGAATGGCTACACCTTC
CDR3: CSVDKGNGYTF

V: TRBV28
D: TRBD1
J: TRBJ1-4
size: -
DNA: TGTGCCAGCAGTCCAGGATACAGGGGGCAGGATGAAAAACTGTTTTTT
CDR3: CASSPGYRGQDEKLFF

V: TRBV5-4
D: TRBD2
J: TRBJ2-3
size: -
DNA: TGTGCCAGCAGCTTGCCTAGCGGGGGGCTGAGCACAGATACGCAGTATTTT
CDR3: CASSLPSGGLSTDTQYF

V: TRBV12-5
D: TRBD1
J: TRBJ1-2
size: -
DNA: TGTGCTAGTGGTCAGACAGGGAGCTATGGCTACACCTTC
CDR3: CASGQTGSYGYTF

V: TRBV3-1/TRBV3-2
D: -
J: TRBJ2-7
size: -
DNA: TGTGCCAGCAGCCAAGGCAGGGCCTACGAGCAGTACTTC
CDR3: CASSQGRAYEQYF

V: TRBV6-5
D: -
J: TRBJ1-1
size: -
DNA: TGTGCCAGCAGTTCTCCGGGAGAGCCAGAAGGAGCTTTCTTT
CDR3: CASSSPGEPEGAFF

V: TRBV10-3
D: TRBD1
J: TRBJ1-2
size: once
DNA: TGTGCCATCAGTGGACAGGGGGCGATGGGCTATGGCTACACCTTC
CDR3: CAISGQGAMGYGYTF

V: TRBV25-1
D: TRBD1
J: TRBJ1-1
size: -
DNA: TGTGCCAGCAGTGAACCGGGACAGGGGCTGAACACTGAAGCTTTCTTT
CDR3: CASSEPGQGLNTEAFF

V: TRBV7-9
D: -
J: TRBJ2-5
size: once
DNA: TGTGCCAGCAGCCTCCAAGAGACCCAGTACTTC
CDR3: CASSLQETQYF

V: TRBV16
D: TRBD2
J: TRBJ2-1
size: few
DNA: TGTGCCAGCAGCCAATCGTCTAGCGGGTACAATGAGCAGTTCTTC
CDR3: CASSQSSSGYNEQFF

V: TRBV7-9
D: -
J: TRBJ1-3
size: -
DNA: TGTGCCAGCAGCTTAGGGGAGGGAAACACCATATATTTT
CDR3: CASSLGEGNTIYF

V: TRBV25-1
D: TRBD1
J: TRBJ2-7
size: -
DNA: TGTGCCAGCAGTCCACGGACAGGCTCCTACGAGCAGTACTTC
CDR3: CASSPRTGSYEQYF

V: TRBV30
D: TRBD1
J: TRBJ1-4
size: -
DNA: TGTGCCTGGAGTGGGGAAGGACAGGGAAACGAAAAACTGTTTTTT
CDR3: CAWSGEGQGNEKLFF

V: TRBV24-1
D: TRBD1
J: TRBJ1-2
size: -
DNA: TGTGCCACCATCAGAAACAGGGGCCCCCTCGGGGGTGGCTACACCTTC
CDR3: CATIRNRGPLGGGYTF

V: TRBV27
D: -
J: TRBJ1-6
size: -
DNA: TGTGCCAGCAGCCCCCGGGGGGGGCCGAGCTCCTATAATTCACCCCTCCACTTT
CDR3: CASSPRGGPSSYNSPLHF

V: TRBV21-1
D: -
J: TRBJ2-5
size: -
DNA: TGTGCCAGCAGCGAGCCCGCCCGACTACAAGAGACCCAGTACTTC
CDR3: CASSEPARLQETQYF

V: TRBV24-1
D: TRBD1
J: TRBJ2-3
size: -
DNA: TGTGCCACCAGTGATGCGGACAGGGCGAGGGACACAGATACGCAGTATTTT
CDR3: CATSDADRARDTDTQYF

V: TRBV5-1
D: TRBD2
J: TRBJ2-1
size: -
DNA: TGCGCCAGCAGCTTAGGGACTAGCGGAGACAATGAGCAGTTCTTC
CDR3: CASSLGTSGDNEQFF

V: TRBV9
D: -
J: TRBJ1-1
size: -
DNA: TGTGCCAGCAGCGTAGGTGGGGCCCCGAACACTGAAGCTTTCTTT
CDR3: CASSVGGAPNTEAFF

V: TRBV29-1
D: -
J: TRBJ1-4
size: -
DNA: TGCAGCGTTGCTCGCGGGGCGGCTGCAACTAATGAAAAACTGTTTTTT
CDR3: CSVARGAAATNEKLFF

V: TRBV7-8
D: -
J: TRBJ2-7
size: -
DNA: TGTGCCAGCAGCTTCGTCTCCTACGAGCAGTACTTC
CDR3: CASSFVSYEQYF

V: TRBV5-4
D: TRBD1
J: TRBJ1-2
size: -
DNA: TGTGCCAGCAGCTCCCACAGGGGCCCGGGGGATGGCTACACCTTC
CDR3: CASSSHRGPGDGYTF

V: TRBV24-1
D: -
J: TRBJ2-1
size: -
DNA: TGTGCCACCTCTGATAGAGAGGGAAGAGTACCGATCAATGAGCAGTTCTTC
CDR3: CATSDREGRVPINEQFF

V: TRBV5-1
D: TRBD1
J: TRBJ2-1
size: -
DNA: TGCGCCAGCAGCAAGGACAGGGGGGTGTACAATGAGCAGTTCTTC
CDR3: CASSKDRGVYNEQFF

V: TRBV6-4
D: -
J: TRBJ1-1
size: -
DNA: TGTGCCAGCCCGACGGGGGTGGAAGCTTTCTTT
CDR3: CASPTGVEAFF

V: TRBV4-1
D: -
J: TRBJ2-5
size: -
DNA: TGCGCCAGCAGCCAAGGGCCCAGTCAAGAGACCCAGTACTTC
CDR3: CASSQGPSQETQYF